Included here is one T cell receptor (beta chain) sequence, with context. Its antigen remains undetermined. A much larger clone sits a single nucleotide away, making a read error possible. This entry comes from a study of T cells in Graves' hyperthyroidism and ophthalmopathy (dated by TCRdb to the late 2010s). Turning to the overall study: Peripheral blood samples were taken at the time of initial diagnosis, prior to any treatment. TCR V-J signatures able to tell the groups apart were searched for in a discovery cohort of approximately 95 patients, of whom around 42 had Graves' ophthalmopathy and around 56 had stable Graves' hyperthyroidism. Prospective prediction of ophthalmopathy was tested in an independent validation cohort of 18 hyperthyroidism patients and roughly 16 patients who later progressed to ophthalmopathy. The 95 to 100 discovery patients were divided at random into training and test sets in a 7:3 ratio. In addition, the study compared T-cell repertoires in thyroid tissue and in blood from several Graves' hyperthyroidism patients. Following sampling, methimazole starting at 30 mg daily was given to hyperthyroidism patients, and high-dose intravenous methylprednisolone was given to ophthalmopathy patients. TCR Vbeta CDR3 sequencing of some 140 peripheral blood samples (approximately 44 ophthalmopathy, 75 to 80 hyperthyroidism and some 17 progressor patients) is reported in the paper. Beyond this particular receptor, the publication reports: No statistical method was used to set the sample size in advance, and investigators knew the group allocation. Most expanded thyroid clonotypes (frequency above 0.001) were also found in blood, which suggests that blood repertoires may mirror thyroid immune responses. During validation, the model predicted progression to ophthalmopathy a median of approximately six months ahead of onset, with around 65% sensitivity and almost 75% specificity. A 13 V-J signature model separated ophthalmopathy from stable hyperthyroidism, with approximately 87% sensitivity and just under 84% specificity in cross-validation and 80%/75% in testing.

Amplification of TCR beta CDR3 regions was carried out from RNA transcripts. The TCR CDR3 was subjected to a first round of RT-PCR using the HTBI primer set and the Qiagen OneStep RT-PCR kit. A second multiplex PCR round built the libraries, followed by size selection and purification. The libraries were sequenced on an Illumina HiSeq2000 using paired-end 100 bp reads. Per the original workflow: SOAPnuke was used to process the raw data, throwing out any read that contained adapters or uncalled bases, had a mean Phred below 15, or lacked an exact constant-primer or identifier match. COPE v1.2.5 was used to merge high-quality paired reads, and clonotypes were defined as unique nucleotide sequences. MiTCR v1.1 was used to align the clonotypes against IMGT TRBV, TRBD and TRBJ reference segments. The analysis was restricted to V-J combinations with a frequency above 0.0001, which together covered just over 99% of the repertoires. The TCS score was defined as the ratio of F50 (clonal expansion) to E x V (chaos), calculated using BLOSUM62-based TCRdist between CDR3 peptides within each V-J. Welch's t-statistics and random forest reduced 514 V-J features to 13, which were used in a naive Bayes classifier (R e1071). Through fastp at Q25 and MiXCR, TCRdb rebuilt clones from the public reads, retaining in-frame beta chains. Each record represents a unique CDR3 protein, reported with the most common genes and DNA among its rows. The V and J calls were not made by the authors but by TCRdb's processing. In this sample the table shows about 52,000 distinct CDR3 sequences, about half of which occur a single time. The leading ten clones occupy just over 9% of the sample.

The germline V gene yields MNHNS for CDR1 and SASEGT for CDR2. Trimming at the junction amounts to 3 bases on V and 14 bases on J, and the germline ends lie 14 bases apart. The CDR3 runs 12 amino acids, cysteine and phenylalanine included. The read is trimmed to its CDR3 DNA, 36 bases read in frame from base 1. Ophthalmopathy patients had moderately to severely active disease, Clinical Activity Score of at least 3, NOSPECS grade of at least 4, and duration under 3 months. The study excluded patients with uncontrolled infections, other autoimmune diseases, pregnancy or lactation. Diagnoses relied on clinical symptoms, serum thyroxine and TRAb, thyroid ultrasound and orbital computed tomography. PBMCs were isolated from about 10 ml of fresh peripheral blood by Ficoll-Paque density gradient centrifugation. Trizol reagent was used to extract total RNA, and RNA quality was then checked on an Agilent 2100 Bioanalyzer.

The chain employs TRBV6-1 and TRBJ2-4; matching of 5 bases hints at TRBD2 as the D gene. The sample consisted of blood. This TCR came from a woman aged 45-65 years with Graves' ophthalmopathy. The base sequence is TGTGCCAGCAGTGATCTTGGGGAGCCTAAGTACTTC. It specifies CASSDLGEPKYF.